Sequencing of this T cell receptor (beta chain) was carried out in a study of technical replicates of blood from a few donors. Germline-derived CDR1 and CDR2 are WNHNN and SYGVQD (reference sequence). The CDR3 loop spans 16 amino acids. After removal of 6 bases from V and 0 bases from J, the junction contained 8 bases not matched to a gene. The data were produced by immunoSEQ multiplex PCR, yet TCRdb's version contains in-frame clones alone and is incomplete. The profile shows about 80,000 clones, more than 85% of them singletons. Sequenced: T cells isolated from PBMCs. The TCR sequence derives from a human donor in good health. The chain carries TRBV10-1 and TRBJ1-5; the match to TRBD1 covers 7 bases. In DNA form, the CDR3 reads TGCGCCAGCAGGGCGTCAGGGACAGATAGCAATCAGCCCCAGCATTTT. Protein product: CASRASGTDSNQPQHF.